What follows are 2 T cell receptor beta chains derived from one specimen sequenced in a study of cytomegalovirus exposure and HLA in healthy donors. 13 Jbeta primers and 60 Vbeta primers were used for the PCR. Measured with immunoSEQ multiplex PCR; TCRdb has only the in-frame clones, and not every one. Of around 190,000 clones in the sample, more than 75% were seen once. Material: PBMCs. All receptors come from a woman in her thirties in good health and CMV-seropositive.

This clone has a single count. The rearrangement joins TRBV10-3 to TRBJ2-2; possibly TRBD1 for D (6 bases). V was trimmed by 3 bases and J by 1 base, leaving 15 bases between them. This CDR3 contains 17 residues. The V gene's germline CDR1 is ENHRY and CDR2 SYGVKD. CDR3 protein: CAISDPRTALNTGELFF. The CDR3 bases are TGTGCCATCAGTGATCCTCGGACAGCCTTGAACACCGGGGAGCTGTTTTTT.

This chain uses TRBV19 with TRBJ1-4, with D perhaps TRBD1 (6 bases). This CDR3 comprises 14 residues. Germline V gene data show CDR1 as LNHDA and CDR2 as SQIVND (reference sequence). V shed 6 bases and J shed 0 bases, with 8 bases lying between them. For the CDR3, the DNA is TGTGCCAGTAGAAGGACAGCAACTAATGAAAAACTGTTTTTT. This translates into CASRRTATNEKLFF.